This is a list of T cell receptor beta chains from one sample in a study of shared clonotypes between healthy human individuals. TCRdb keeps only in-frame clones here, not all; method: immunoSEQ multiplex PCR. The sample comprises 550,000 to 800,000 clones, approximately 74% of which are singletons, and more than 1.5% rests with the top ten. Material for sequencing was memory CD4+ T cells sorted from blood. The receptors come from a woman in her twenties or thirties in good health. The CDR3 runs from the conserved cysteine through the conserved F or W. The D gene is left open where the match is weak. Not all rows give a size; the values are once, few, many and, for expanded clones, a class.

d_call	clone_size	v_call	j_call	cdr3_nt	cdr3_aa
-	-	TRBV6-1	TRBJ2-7	TGTGCCAGCAGTGAAGAGGATTATACCAAGGACTACGAGCAGTACTTC	CASSEEDYTKDYEQYF
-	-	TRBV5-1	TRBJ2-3	TGCGCCAGCAGCGTCCTGCCTACAGATACGCAGTATTTT	CASSVLPTDTQYF
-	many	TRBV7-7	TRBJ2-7	TGTGCCAGCAGCCCTACATCCAGCTCCTACGAGCAGTACTTC	CASSPTSSSYEQYF
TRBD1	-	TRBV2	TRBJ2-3	TGTGCCAGTTGGACAGGGGGTCCAGATACGCAGTATTTT	CASWTGGPDTQYF
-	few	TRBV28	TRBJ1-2	TGTGCCAGCAGTCCCCCGGCCGCTAACTATGGCTACACCTTC	CASSPPAANYGYTF
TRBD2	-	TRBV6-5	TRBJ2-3	TGTGCCAGCTCCTTGACTAGCGGGCGCGGAGATACGCAGTATTTT	CASSLTSGRGDTQYF
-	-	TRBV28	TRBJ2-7	TGTGCCAGCAGTTCCGGACTCCCTTCCTACGAGCAGTACTTC	CASSSGLPSYEQYF
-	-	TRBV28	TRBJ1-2	TGTGCCAGCAGAACCGGGGGACCCAGTGGCTACACCTTC	CASRTGGPSGYTF
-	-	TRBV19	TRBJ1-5	TGTGCCAGTAGTATATTGTTACAGCCCCAGCATTTT	CASSILLQPQHF
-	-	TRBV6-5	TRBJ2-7	TGTGCCAGCAGACCGGACTGGGAAGCCTACGAGCAGTACTTC	CASRPDWEAYEQYF
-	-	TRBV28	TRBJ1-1	TGTGCCAGCAGGTCCCCGGGCCCCTGGGCGACTTTCTTT	CASRSPGPWATFF
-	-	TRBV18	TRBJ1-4	TGTGCCAGCTCACCGCCAAATAATGAAAAACTGTTTTTT	CASSPPNNEKLFF
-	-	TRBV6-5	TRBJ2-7	TGTGCCAGCAGTTACTCGAGAGGGCAGTCCTACGAGCAGTACTTC	CASSYSRGQSYEQYF
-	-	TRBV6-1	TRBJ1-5	TGTGCCAGCAGTGAATGGGGGGATTATCAGCCCCAGCATTTT	CASSEWGDYQPQHF
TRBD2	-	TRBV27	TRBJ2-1	TGTGCCAGCAGTCACACCCTAGCGGGAGGGCCAGATGAGCAGTTCTTC	CASSHTLAGGPDEQFF
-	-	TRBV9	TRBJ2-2	TGTGCCAGCAGCGTAGGAGCTAGCGAGACCGGGGAGCTGTTTTTT	CASSVGASETGELFF
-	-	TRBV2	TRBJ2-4	TGTGCCAGCCAGACAGTCTCCAAAAACATTCAGTACTTC	CASQTVSKNIQYF
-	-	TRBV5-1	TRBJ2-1	TGCGCCAGCAGCTTGGATAGCGCTCTCTACAATGAGCAGTTCTTC	CASSLDSALYNEQFF
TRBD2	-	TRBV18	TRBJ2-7	TGTGCCAGCTCACCACCTGCGGGAGGGTCCTACGAGCAGTACTTC	CASSPPAGGSYEQYF
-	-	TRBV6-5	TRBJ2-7	TGTGCCAGCAGCCCCCGGACGTACTCCTACGAGCAGTACTTC	CASSPRTYSYEQYF